This T cell receptor beta chain was retrieved from a study of beta chain features in type 1 diabetes. Looking at the study overall: Age and gender were similar between patients and healthy donors, as were cell yields.

TCRB transcripts that were expressed got sequenced, as all of the isolated RNA had been reverse transcribed. Here immunoSEQ multiplex PCR was the method, and the copy in TCRdb shows in-frame clones only, minus some. The data contain fewer than 250,000 clones, approximately 14% of them singletons. Germline CDR1 SEHNR, CDR2 FQNEAQ (reference sequence). J lost 1 base, V lost 5 bases, and 9 bases had no gene match. The CDR3 is 16 amino acids. The chain links TRBV7-9 to TRBJ2-3; 7 positions match TRBD2. The sample was naive CD4+ T cells from blood. This clonotype originated in a woman aged 40 to 55 in good health. This chain's CDR3 is CASSARLATGTDTQYF. In nucleotides, the CDR3 is TGTGCCAGCAGCGCGCGACTAGCTACGGGCACAGATACGCAGTATTTT.